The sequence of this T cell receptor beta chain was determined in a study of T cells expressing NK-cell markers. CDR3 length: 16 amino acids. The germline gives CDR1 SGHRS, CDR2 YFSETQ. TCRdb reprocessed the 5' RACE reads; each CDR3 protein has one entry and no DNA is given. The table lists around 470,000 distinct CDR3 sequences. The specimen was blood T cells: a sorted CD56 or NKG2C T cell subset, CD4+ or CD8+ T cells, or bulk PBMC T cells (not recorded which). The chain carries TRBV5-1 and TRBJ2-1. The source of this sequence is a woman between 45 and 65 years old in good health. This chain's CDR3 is CASSLVVATTLNEQFF.